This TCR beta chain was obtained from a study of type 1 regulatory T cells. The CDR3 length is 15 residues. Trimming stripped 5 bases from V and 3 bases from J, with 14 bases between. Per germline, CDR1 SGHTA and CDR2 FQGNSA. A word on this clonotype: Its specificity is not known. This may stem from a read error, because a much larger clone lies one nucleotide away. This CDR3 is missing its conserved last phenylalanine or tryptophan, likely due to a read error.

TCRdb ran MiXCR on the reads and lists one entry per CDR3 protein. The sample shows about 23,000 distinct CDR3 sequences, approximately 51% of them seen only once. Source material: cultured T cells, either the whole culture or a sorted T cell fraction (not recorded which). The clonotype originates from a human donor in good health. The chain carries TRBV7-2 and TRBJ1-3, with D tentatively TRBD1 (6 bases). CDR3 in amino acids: CASSLEAGVGNTIYS. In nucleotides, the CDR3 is TGTGCCAGCAGCCTAGAAGCAGGGGTTGGAAACACCATATATTCT.